The 31 T cell receptor beta chains listed next were all sequenced from one sample in a study of cytomegalovirus exposure and HLA in healthy donors (dated by TCRdb to 2016 to 2017). Library generation was performed with the immunoSEQ multiplex PCR assay. TCRdb carries this immuneACCESS record with in-frame sequences only. Its versions omit some clonotypes, under half of them owing to an unresolved V gene in the studies checked, with the rest unexplained. The sample table shows about 160,000 clones, and 90% to 97% are seen once. The ten largest account for more than 0.7% of the sample. The sequencing input was PBMCs. The receptors were sampled from a woman younger than 30 in good health and CMV-seronegative.

J is TRBJ1-6 and V is TRBV7-9; 8 bases are shared with TRBD1. J lost 7 bases, V lost 5 bases, and 7 bases had no gene match. The CDR3 contains 15 residues. Germline CDR1 SEHNR, CDR2 FQNEAQ (reference sequence). The CDR3 is CASSGGDRRNSPLHF. DNA for the CDR3: TGTGCCAGCAGCGGTGGGGACAGGCGAAATTCACCCCTCCACTTT.

The chain combines TRBV4-3 with TRBJ2-2; 8 nucleotides align to TRBD2. Germline V gives CDR1 LGHNA, CDR2 YSLEER. The CDR3 consists of 18 residues. The junction had 11 bases not matched to a gene; V was cut back by 4 bases and J by 1 base. The CDR3 sequence is CASSPGQTSGMNTGELFF. The CDR3 nucleotides are TGCGCCAGCAGCCCCGGACAAACTAGCGGAATGAACACCGGGGAGCTGTTTTTT.

The chain carries TRBV7-8 and TRBJ2-5; no clear D gene. Trimming took 3 bases from V and 1 from J, leaving 15 bases between them. The CDR3 has 16 residues. Germline CDR1 and CDR2: SGHVS and FQNEAQ. The CDR3 sequence: CASSLGFASSQETQYF. As DNA, the CDR3 is TGTGCCAGCAGCTTGGGCTTCGCGTCCAGCCAAGAGACCCAGTACTTC.

The V and J genes are TRBV5-1 and TRBJ2-7; tentative D call: TRBD2 (6 bases). This CDR3 has 13 residues. The V end was cut by 7 bases, the J end by 5 bases, with 16 bases between. Germline V gives CDR1 SGHRS, CDR2 YFSETQ. CDR3 sequence (DNA): TGCGCCAGCCGCTCTGCGGGACTCGACGAGCAGTACTTC. Translated: CASRSAGLDEQYF.

This chain links TRBV6-6 with TRBJ2-3; 8 positions match TRBD2. V shed 0 bases and J 3 bases; nucleotides not matched to a gene: 5. CDR1 and CDR2 from the germline V gene are MNHNY and SVGAGI (reference sequence). The CDR3 runs to 16 residues. The DNA of the CDR3 is TGTGCCAGCAGTTACTCGCGGGGGGCACAAACAGATACGCAGTATTTT. This translates into CASSYSRGAQTDTQYF.

J is TRBJ1-1 and V is TRBV19; TRBD1 agrees at 7 bases. Germline V gene lookup returns CDR1 LNHDA and CDR2 SQIVND (reference sequence). The CDR3 spans 12 residues. Trimming cost V 4 bases and J 10 bases; bases outside gene matches: 6. CDR3 protein: CASSSEGAGAFF. The CDR3 DNA reads TGTGCCAGTAGTAGTGAGGGGGCTGGAGCTTTCTTT.

In DNA, the CDR3 is TGCGCCAGCAGCTCCGGACTCTTACTGGAGCAGTACTTC. Amino acids: CASSSGLLLEQYF. V gene TRBV5-1 combines with J gene TRBJ2-7, with D tentatively TRBD2 (5 bases). The CDR3 runs 13 residues. Germline V gene data show CDR1 as SGHRS and CDR2 as YFSETQ. The ends were cut back, 3 bases at V and 7 bases at J, with 14 bases in the middle.

The chain couples TRBV11-2 to TRBJ2-7, with D maybe TRBD2 (6 bases). Germline values: CDR1 SGHAT, CDR2 FQNNGV. The CDR3 consists of 13 residues. With 0 bases removed from V and 6 bases from J, the gap between germline ends came to 9 bases. This CDR3 reads CASSLEGGFEQYF. The CDR3, as DNA: TGTGCCAGCAGCTTAGAGGGGGGATTCGAGCAGTACTTC. Drawing the rest from reference TRBV11-2 and TRBJ2-7, the complete variable domain is EAGVAQSPRYKIIEKRQSVAFWCNPISGHATLYWYQQILGQGPKLLIQFQNNGVVDDSQLPKDRFSAERLKGVDSTLKIQPAKLEDSAVYLCASSLEGGFEQYFGPGTRLTVT.

The chain links TRBV4-2 to TRBJ1-1; 10 bases agree with TRBD1. Trimming removed 1 base from V and 4 bases from J; junction bases left unmatched: 18. This CDR3 is built from 20 residues. CDR1 and CDR2 (germline): LGHNA, YNFKEQ. CDR3 in DNA: TGTGCCAGCAGCCAAGGTACTTTCGGACAGGGGGTCGGTTGGAGCACTGAAGCTTTCTTT. Translated, it gives CASSQGTFGQGVGWSTEAFF.

There are a few counts of this clone. The chain couples TRBV7-8 to TRBJ2-7; maybe TRBD1 (6 bases). The CDR3 length is 12 residues. Trimming took off 5 bases at V and 7 bases at J, with 12 bases between the two ends. Germline CDR1 SGHVS, CDR2 FQNEAQ. The CDR3 spells CASSPDRLEQYF. CDR3 DNA: TGTGCCAGCAGCCCCGACAGGTTGGAGCAGTACTTC.

The chain couples TRBV4-3 to TRBJ1-2, with 7 bases that match TRBD1. The length of the CDR3 is 14 residues. Per germline, CDR1 LGHNA and CDR2 YSLEER. Trimming at V came to 0 bases and at J to 3 bases, leaving 1 base not matched to a gene. CDR3 nucleotide sequence: TGCGCCAGCAGCCAAGATAGGGGGCACTATGGCTACACCTTC. Amino acid sequence: CASSQDRGHYGYTF.

This clone occurred once. The CDR3 sequence: CASSPTGTNQPQHF. The CDR3 DNA sequence: TGTGCCAGCAGCCCGACAGGGACCAATCAGCCCCAGCATTTT. The chain recombines TRBV6-1 with TRBJ1-5, with 7 bases fitting TRBD1. The trim removed 6 bases at V and 3 bases at J, leaving 5 bases unmatched. This CDR3 is built from 14 residues. Germline V gene sequence: CDR1 MNHNS, CDR2 SASEGT.

The J gene is TRBJ1-2, the V gene TRBV5-5, with D uncertain. The CDR3 extends over 13 amino acids. V lost 2 bases, J lost 0 bases, and 5 bases lay in between. Germline V gene sequence: CDR1 SGHKS, CDR2 YYEKEE (reference sequence). The CDR3 DNA follows: TGTGCCAGCAGCTTCCGCGCTAACTATGGCTACACCTTC. This encodes CASSFRANYGYTF.

This clone occurred once. V is TRBV5-4 and J is TRBJ2-7; 9 bases fit TRBD1. The V gene's germline CDR1 is SGHNT and CDR2 YYREEE (reference sequence). The CDR3 loop spans 16 amino acids. V trimming: 4 bases; J trimming: 6 bases; junction bases outside the gene matches: 14. The CDR3: CASSVYYGTGRGEQYF. CDR3 nucleotide sequence: TGTGCCAGCAGCGTGTACTACGGGACAGGGAGAGGCGAGCAGTACTTC.

The chain combines TRBV5-1 with TRBJ1-5, with a possible D match to TRBD1 (6 bases). This CDR3 region has 16 residues. Trimming stripped 0 bases from V and 0 bases from J, with 10 bases between. CDR1 is SGHRS, CDR2 YFSETQ, per germline. The CDR3 region is CASSLEGVDSNQPQHF. The CDR3 DNA is TGCGCCAGCAGCTTGGAGGGGGTGGATAGCAATCAGCCCCAGCATTTT.

The CDR3 loop reads CAIKITSRGNNEQFF. In nucleotides, the CDR3 is TGTGCCATCAAGATTACCAGCCGGGGGAACAATGAGCAGTTCTTC. The genes are TRBV10-3 and TRBJ2-1; tentatively, D is TRBD2 (6 bases). This CDR3 has 15 residues. V was clipped by 7 bases and J by 5 bases, with 18 bases between them. Germline V gene data show CDR1 as ENHRY and CDR2 as SYGVKD.

This chain connects TRBV7-9 to TRBJ2-7, with D tentatively TRBD1 (6 bases). CDR1 and CDR2 from the germline V gene are SEHNR and FQNEAQ (reference sequence). Between the trimmed V and J ends, which lost 1 base and 6 bases, there was a span of 16 bases. CDR3 length: 15 residues. For the CDR3, the DNA is TGTGCCAGCAGCTTAGTGGGAGCCAGGGGACCCGAGCAGTACTTC. This translates into CASSLVGARGPEQYF.

J is TRBJ1-5 and V is TRBV5-6; D is perhaps TRBD1 (6 bases). V shed 1 base and J shed 7 bases, with 21 bases lying between them. In germline, CDR1 is SGHDT, CDR2 YYEEEE. The CDR3 extends over 17 amino acids. Here the CDR3 DNA reads TGTGCCAGCAGCTTGATGGGGGGGGCCCACGGAACACAGCCCCAGCATTTT. Translation: CASSLMGGAHGTQPQHF.

The chain joins TRBV29-1 to TRBJ2-1; no firm D call. Trimming removed 3 bases at V and 0 bases at J, with 6 bases between. The CDR3 is 13 amino acids. Germline CDR1 SQVTM, CDR2 ANQGSEA. CDR3 sequence reads: CSVEWSSYNEQFF. The CDR3 coding sequence is TGCAGCGTTGAGTGGAGCTCCTACAATGAGCAGTTCTTC.

V gene TRBV7-6 combines with J gene TRBJ2-1; the D is unclear. The V and J ends lost 4 bases and 5 bases respectively, with 9 bases between them. The CDR3 runs to 13 residues. The germline V gene has CDR1 SGHVS and CDR2 FNYEAQ. The CDR3 protein is CASSSDTNNEQFF. CDR3 coding DNA: TGTGCCAGCAGCTCAGACACAAACAATGAGCAGTTCTTC.

The chain has TRBV29-1 and TRBJ1-1; the D is unclear. Germline V gene data show CDR1 as SQVTM and CDR2 as ANQGSEA. The V end lost 6 bases, the J end lost 1 base, and 9 bases lay between the germline ends. There are 12 residues in the CDR3. CDR3 amino acids: CSVKTSNTEAFF. Here the CDR3 DNA reads TGCAGCGTCAAAACATCGAACACTGAAGCTTTCTTT.

J is TRBJ2-1 and V is TRBV7-3, with 10 bases aligning to TRBD2. Germline V gene lookup returns CDR1 SGHTA and CDR2 FQGTGA. There are 15 residues in the CDR3. The ends lost 5 bases at V and 6 bases at J; junction bases unmatched: 7. In DNA form, the CDR3 reads TGTGCCAGCAGCCCCATAGCGGGGGGATCCAATGAGCAGTTCTTC. Its protein product is CASSPIAGGSNEQFF.

The chain joins TRBV27 to TRBJ2-6; the match to TRBD1 covers 7 bases. The germline V gene encodes CDR1 MNHEY and CDR2 SMNVEV (reference sequence). Trimming removed 4 bases from V and 2 bases from J; junction bases left unmatched: 5. The CDR3 runs 16 residues. In nucleotides, the CDR3 is TGTGCCAGCAGTTCCCTAGGGACAGCTGGGGCCAACGTCCTGACTTTC. Its protein is CASSSLGTAGANVLTF.

This clone was detected once. V is TRBV5-4 and J is TRBJ2-7; 7 bases are shared with TRBD1. J was trimmed by 5 bases and V by 4 bases; bases with no gene match: 15. The CDR3 loop spans 16 amino acids. From germline, CDR1 is SGHNT and CDR2 YYREEE (reference sequence). The CDR3 loop is CASSRTTDRVPDEQYF. The CDR3 bases are TGTGCCAGCAGCCGAACCACTGACAGGGTCCCGGACGAGCAGTACTTC.

The V gene is TRBV7-2, the J gene TRBJ1-4, with TRBD1 matching 9 bases. Per germline, CDR1 SGHTA and CDR2 FQGNSA. Germline trimming cut 3 bases from V and 8 bases from J; bases unmatched to any gene: 13. The CDR3 loop spans 17 amino acids. The CDR3: CASSFTYLQGADEKLFF. CDR3 sequence (DNA): TGTGCCAGCAGCTTCACCTACCTACAGGGGGCCGACGAAAAACTGTTTTTT.

The CDR3 DNA follows: TGTGCCAGCAGCTCCAGGGGCAGGGCCCAAGAGACCCAGTACTTC. It translates to CASSSRGRAQETQYF. This chain connects TRBV7-2 to TRBJ2-5, with D possibly matching TRBD1 (6 bases). Per germline, CDR1 SGHTA and CDR2 FQGNSA. Trimming removed 4 bases from V and 1 base from J, with 13 bases in between. The CDR3 spans 15 residues.

The chain is built from TRBV10-3 and TRBJ1-2; D might be TRBD1 (5 bases). Trimming removed 6 bases at V and 0 bases at J, with 14 bases between. This CDR3 is built from 15 residues. CDR1 ENHRY and CDR2 SYGVKD come from the germline V gene. CDR3 amino acids: CAISLTGPANYGYTF. CDR3 coding DNA: TGTGCCATCAGCTTAACAGGTCCCGCTAACTATGGCTACACCTTC.

This chain joins TRBV2 and TRBJ2-7, with a possible D match to TRBD1 (6 bases). The CDR3 has 13 amino acids. Germline-derived CDR1 and CDR2 are SNHLY and FYNNEI. The V gene lost 3 bases and the J gene lost 3 bases, with 9 bases spanning the gap. The CDR3 here is CASSDADSYEQYF. CDR3 coding DNA: TGTGCCAGCAGTGACGCGGACAGCTACGAGCAGTACTTC.

V usage is TRBV6-5 and J usage is TRBJ1-2; D is possibly TRBD1 (5 bases). The CDR3 length is 15 residues. The germline gives CDR1 MNHEY, CDR2 SVGAGI. Deletions cut 0 bases from V and 0 bases from J, with 8 bases between. CDR3 DNA sequence: TGTGCCAGCAGTTACTCGGGGCTAGCTAACTATGGCTACACCTTC. It yields the protein CASSYSGLANYGYTF.

The J gene is TRBJ2-4, the V gene TRBV18; 14 nucleotides line up with TRBD2. Germline CDR1 is KGHSH and CDR2 is LQKENI. Unmatched junction bases numbered 10, after V lost 5 bases and J lost 13 bases. This CDR3 is 15 amino acids long. DNA for the CDR3: TGTGCCAGCTCAGACAACCCGGGACTAGCGGGGGAGCAGTACTTC. Protein sequence: CASSDNPGLAGEQYF.

The gene calls are TRBV7-6 and TRBJ2-5, with 7 positions matching TRBD1. CDR1 is SGHVS and CDR2 is FNYEAQ in the germline V gene. J gave up 4 bases and V 4 bases, and 6 bases lay outside the gene matches. This CDR3 is 14 amino acids long. The CDR3 sequence is CASSSPDRAETQYF. For the CDR3, the DNA is TGTGCCAGCAGCTCCCCTGACAGGGCAGAGACCCAGTACTTC.